This T cell receptor beta chain appears in the sequencing data of a study of blood T cell repertoires in COVID-19. CDR1 SGHRS and CDR2 YFSETQ come from the germline V gene. With V trimmed by 4 bases and J by 5 bases, 7 bases remained unmatched. The CDR3 runs to 14 residues. Recovery among Cohort 3 donors was established by two negative PCRs, clearance, or symptom resolution. Repertoires were generated with immunoSEQ multiplex PCR, while TCRdb's copy carries only in-frame clones and drops some. Here the sample spans roughly 200,000 clones, 75% to 90% being singletons. The sequence derives from a man between 40 and 49 years old who had recovered from COVID-19. This chain uses TRBV5-1 with TRBJ2-7, with 9 bases fitting TRBD1. The sample consisted of PBMCs or T cells enriched from blood (not recorded which). CDR3 amino acids: CASSPLGQGDEQYF. The CDR3 DNA reads as TGCGCCAGCAGCCCACTGGGACAGGGTGACGAGCAGTACTTC.